The clone carrying this T cell receptor (beta chain) was detected only once. This specimen comes from a study of T cell clonotyping in hematopoietic cell transplantation. Profiling relied on immunoSEQ multiplex PCR, and the TCRdb table lists in-frame clones only, not all of them. Of tens of thousands of clones detected, about 96% appear once; the ten largest clones hold roughly 1.7%. Sample time point: recipient sample about 28 days before transplant, after cytoreduction. Germline CDR1 SNHLY, CDR2 FYNNEI. Trimming cost V 8 bases and J 4 bases; bases outside gene matches: 11. The CDR3 spans 15 residues.

Sample: peripheral blood mononuclear cells, taken before stem cell transplant. The chain combines TRBV2 with TRBJ2-1; 7 bases match TRBD1. The clonotype comes from a woman aged 45-65 years with acute myeloid leukemia. Some clones in this sample may be carry-over from other donors' samples. This chain's CDR3 is CASHKGQGVYNEQFF. For the CDR3, the DNA is TGTGCCAGCCATAAAGGGCAGGGGGTGTACAATGAGCAGTTCTTC.